This record covers a single T cell receptor beta chain. Its antigen is not yet known. No quality values exist for individual bases; no much larger clone is one base distant. The immunoSEQ Assay was used to sequence TCRbeta CDR3 regions. After extraction, genomic DNA underwent amplification by bias-controlled multiplex PCR, followed by high-throughput sequencing. On the study's bioinformatics: To quantify the absolute abundance of each unique TCRbeta CDR3 region, sequences were collapsed and filtered. Usable DNA was measured by amplifying reference genes present in all nucleated cells, and TCRbeta template counts were normalized to that usable DNA to estimate T cell fraction. Repertoire TCRs were annotated as SARS-CoV-2-specific when V gene, CDR3 amino acid sequence and J gene were exactly matched to a known reactive TCR set. The reference SARS-CoV-2 TCR set was obtained from MIRA and was filtered for enrichment in COVID-19-positive ImmuneCODE repertoires, whereby public or cross-reactive TCRs were removed. Using the MIRA antigens, annotated TCRs were further analysed by specific ORF or by position within an ORF. Breadth was defined as the number of annotated unique rearrangements divided by the total number of unique productive rearrangements, and depth was defined as the summed frequency of the annotated unique rearrangements. Group comparisons of TCR breadth used two-sided Wilcoxon rank-sum tests. The source is immuneACCESS, and TCRdb retained only in-frame sequences with V and J called. Part of the clones is not carried over; for the studies checked, unresolved V genes explain less than half of this, and the remainder is unexplained. V, J and clone size were drawn from that table, and D and trimming were deduced from the DNA. For this sample the table gives about 350,000 clones, of which approximately 85% were detected only once. Clones ranked in the top ten supply 3.3% of the sample.

The data belong to a study of Ad26.COV2.S vaccination and SARS-CoV-2 variants (dated by TCRdb to the early 2020s). Broadly, across the study: Donors in the vaccine arm were drawn from COV1001, a phase I-IIa trial of Ad26.COV2.S in healthy adults that was multicentre, randomized, double-blind and placebo-controlled. Ad26.COV2.S was administered intramuscularly at a dose of 5x10^10 or 1x10^11 viral particles, either as one shot or as two shots given 56 days apart. TCRbeta repertoire sequencing was used to assess the specificity and breadth of SARS-CoV-2-reactive T cell receptors after Ad26.COV2.S vaccination. The TCR-sequenced set comprised around 30 samples: some 19 Ad26.COV2.S vaccine recipients, 5 placebo recipients and 8 SARS-CoV-2 convalescent individuals. Trial participants were randomized into five groups of five: low-dose or high-dose Ad26.COV2.S given once or twice, or placebo on both occasions. Throughout the experiments and outcome assessment, investigators stayed blinded to trial group allocation.

Results the study describes overall, beyond this receptor: Vaccine and placebo recipients had similar non-spike TCR breadth, a finding consistent with the vaccine containing only spike. After vaccination, spike-specific CD8+ and CD4+ T cell responses were reported to show substantial breadth. Comparing responses between vaccine doses or regimens was not something the study was powered to do. According to the authors, total T cell responses may have been underestimated by the TCR breadth and depth analyses. Spike-specific TCR breadth was higher in Ad26.COV2.S recipients than in placebo recipients (P = 0.0014).

The sample's treatment or condition label is to be understood as: some 20 received Ad26.COV2.S at low or high dose, single or two shots; roughly five received placebo; per-sample allocation not given. Repertoires of vaccine and placebo recipients were sequenced from samples collected on day 63 after the first injection. Between 29 July and 7 August 2020, Cohort 1b enrolled about two dozen adults aged 18-55 years at one site in Boston, USA. As a vaccine, Ad26.COV2.S was a replication-incompetent adenovirus type 26 vector that expressed a prefusion-stabilized SARS-CoV-2 spike protein derived from the original Wuhan strain. The CDR3 holds 16 amino acids from the cysteine to the phenylalanine. The retained sequence is limited to the CDR3, 48 bases, with the frame set at the first base. V loses 0 bases at its end and J loses 5 bases; junction bases beyond the gene matches: 8. CDR1 and CDR2 were assigned from the germline V gene (reference sequence) as SGHNT and YYREEE.

The input for sequencing was peripheral blood, taken in a trial of Ad26.COV2.S vaccine versus placebo. The chain couples TRBV5-4 to TRBJ2-7, and TRBD2 matches 10 of the central bases. The source of this sequence is a person between 18 and 65 years old who received the Ad26.COV2.S COVID-19 vaccine or a placebo. The DNA reads as follows: TGTGCCAGCAGCTTGGCCGCGTCTAGCGGGAGCCACGAGCAGTACTTC. Its protein reads: CASSLAASSGSHEQYF.